This entry features one T cell receptor beta chain sequence. Its antigen is as yet unknown. CDR3 size: 16 residues. Trimming stripped 2 bases from V and 0 bases from J, with 11 bases between. Germline values: CDR1 SGHTA, CDR2 FQGNSA. This sample was taken from a study of Ad26.COV2.S vaccination and SARS-CoV-2 variants. Overall study context: The donor was enrolled in the Ad26.COV2.S arm of the COV1001 trial. Donor got 5x10^10 or 1x10^11 viral particles of Ad26.COV2.S.

Study results and caveats: People who got the vaccine had more spike-specific TCR breadth than people who got placebo. Total T cell responses, in the TCR breadth and depth analyses, may have been underestimated.

Here immunoSEQ multiplex PCR was the method, and the copy in TCRdb shows in-frame clones only, minus some. The table lists 450,000 to 550,000 clones, 89% of them singletons. The treatment: 15 to 20 received Ad26.COV2.S at low or high dose, single or two shots; a few received placebo; per-sample allocation not given. Sampling was done on day 63 after the first vaccine or placebo injection. The source material was peripheral blood, sampled in a trial of Ad26.COV2.S vaccine versus placebo. The chain employs TRBV7-2 and TRBJ1-3, with unresolved D. This clonotype originated in a person between 18 and 65 years old who received the Ad26.COV2.S COVID-19 vaccine or a placebo. CDR3 protein: CASSLLGPVSGNTIYF. CDR3 sequence (DNA): TGTGCCAGCAGCTTACTCGGACCCGTCTCTGGAAACACCATATATTTT.